This T cell receptor beta chain is from a study of T cell responses to AZD1222 COVID-19 vaccine. The table came from immunoSEQ multiplex PCR; TCRdb's copy has only in-frame clones and leaves some out. There are 130,000 to 150,000 clones in the sample; approximately 90% occur only once, and 2.8% lies in the top ten. Study-wide points: Targeting of unmutated variant regions was reportedly seen in nearly half of spike-specific TCRs.

Only one count was recorded for this clone. What it binds is unknown. Germline V gene data show CDR1 as MNHEY and CDR2 as SMNVEV (reference sequence). CDR3 length equals 13 residues. Deletions cut 8 bases from V and 8 bases from J, with 16 bases between. Source: peripheral blood, taken on day 0 of AZD1222 vaccination. This TCR derives from an adult in good health. V is TRBV27 and J is TRBJ2-1; D may correspond to TRBD1 or TRBD2 (5 bases each). The CDR3 DNA follows: TGTGCCAGCGGACTGAGCAGGGTGGATGAGCAGTTCTTC. This translates into CASGLSRVDEQFF.